This entry lists 9 T cell receptor beta chains sequenced from one sample in a study of blood T cell repertoires in COVID-19. Data came from immunoSEQ multiplex PCR; TCRdb stores just in-frame clones and leaves some out. The sample lists 230,000 or so clones; around 80% were seen once. Material for sequencing was peripheral blood. The source is a man aged 40-50 years who had recovered from COVID-19.

This clone was counted once. The chain employs TRBV29-1 and TRBJ2-7, with 16 positions matching TRBD2. CDR3 size: 14 residues. Germline loops: CDR1 SQVTM, CDR2 ANQGSEA. V shed 6 bases and J 7 bases; nucleotides not matched to a gene: 6. In DNA, the CDR3 is TGCAGCGTAATGGGACTAGCGGGAGGGCCGGAGCAGTACTTC. It yields the protein CSVMGLAGGPEQYF.

This clone showed up just a few times. In DNA form, the CDR3 reads TGTGCCAGCAGTGAAGGCAGAATTGAAGCTTTCTTT. Amino acid sequence: CASSEGRIEAFF. The rearrangement uses TRBV2 and TRBJ1-1, with D unresolved. Germline values: CDR1 SNHLY, CDR2 FYNNEI. Trimming left V 1 base short and J 7 bases short, with 7 bases between. The CDR3 runs to 12 residues.

The CDR3: CASSGTSGSLSDTQYF. The CDR3 coding sequence is TGTGCCAGCAGTGGTACTAGCGGGAGTCTCTCAGATACGCAGTATTTT. The J gene is TRBJ2-3, the V gene TRBV2; 11 bases are a match to TRBD2. Germline V gene sequence: CDR1 SNHLY, CDR2 FYNNEI. V was clipped by 4 bases and J by 4 bases; unmatched bases: 7. This CDR3 is built from 16 residues. Combining the CDR3 with reference TRBV2 and TRBJ2-3 gives the whole variable domain EPEVTQTPSHQVTQMGQEVILRCVPISNHLYFYWYRQILGQKVEFLVSFYNNEISEKSEIFDDQFSVERPDGSNFTLKIRSTKLEDSAMYFCASSGTSGSLSDTQYFGPGTRLTVL.

The V gene is TRBV19, the J gene TRBJ2-2; 8 bases fit TRBD2. The CDR3 covers 13 residues. Germline V gives CDR1 LNHDA, CDR2 SQIVND (reference sequence). V shed 6 bases, J shed 7 bases, and the junction held 4 bases outside the gene matches. The CDR3 loop is CASSGRAVGELFF. The CDR3, as DNA: TGTGCCAGTAGCGGGAGGGCGGTCGGGGAGCTGTTTTTT.

This clone came up once. The chain couples TRBV2 to TRBJ2-7, with 15 bases fitting TRBD2. CDR1 is SNHLY and CDR2 is FYNNEI in the germline V gene. V lost 6 bases to trimming and J lost 8 bases; unmatched junction nucleotides: 11. The CDR3 length is 16 residues. CDR3 DNA sequence: TGTGCCAGCAGGGGGGGACTAGCGGGAGGTTCTTATCAGCAGTACTTC. It is translated as CASRGGLAGGSYQQYF.

The gene calls are TRBV10-3 and TRBJ1-1; perhaps TRBD1 as D (6 bases). CDR3 length: 11 residues. V was trimmed by 11 bases and J by 8 bases, leaving 15 bases between them. CDR1 and CDR2 from the germline V gene are ENHRY and SYGVKD. The CDR3 sequence: CAASGGQEAFF. In nucleotides, the CDR3 is TGTGCCGCATCGGGGGGGCAGGAAGCTTTCTTT.

This clone was seen once. The rearrangement joins TRBV11-2 to TRBJ1-4; 7 bases fit TRBD1. The ends lost 3 bases at V and 8 bases at J; junction bases unmatched: 3. Germline assignment: CDR1 SGHAT and CDR2 FQNNGV. The CDR3 has 13 residues. The DNA of the CDR3 is TGTGCCAGCAGCTTGGACAGGAGCGAAAAACTGTTTTTT. It specifies CASSLDRSEKLFF.

The chain is built from TRBV5-6 and TRBJ1-1; D uncertain. This CDR3 region has 11 residues. V dropped 4 bases and J dropped 3 bases, with 4 bases sitting between them. CDR1 and CDR2 (germline): SGHDT, YYEEEE. CDR3 in amino acids: CASSLYTEAFF. The CDR3 bases are TGTGCCAGCAGCCTTTACACTGAAGCTTTCTTT.

This chain joins TRBV7-2 and TRBJ2-7; D call uncertain. Germline CDR1 SGHTA, CDR2 FQGNSA. The CDR3 spans 12 residues. V was clipped by 7 bases and J by 6 bases, with 13 bases between them. The DNA of the CDR3 is TGTGCCAGCACCCTCGGGTCGGGCGAGCAGTACTTC. This codes for CASTLGSGEQYF.